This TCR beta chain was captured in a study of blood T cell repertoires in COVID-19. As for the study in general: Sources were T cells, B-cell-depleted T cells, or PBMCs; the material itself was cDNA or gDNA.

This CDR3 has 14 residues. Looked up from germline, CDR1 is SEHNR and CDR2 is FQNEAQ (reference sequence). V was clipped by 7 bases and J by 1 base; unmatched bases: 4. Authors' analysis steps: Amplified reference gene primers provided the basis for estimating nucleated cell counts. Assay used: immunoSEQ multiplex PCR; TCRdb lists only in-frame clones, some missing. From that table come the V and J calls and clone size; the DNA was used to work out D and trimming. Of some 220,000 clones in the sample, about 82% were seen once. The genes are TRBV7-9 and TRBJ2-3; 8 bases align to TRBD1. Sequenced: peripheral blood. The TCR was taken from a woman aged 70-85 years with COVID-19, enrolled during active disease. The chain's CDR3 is CASTPTGGTDTQYF. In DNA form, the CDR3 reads TGTGCCAGCACCCCGACAGGGGGCACAGATACGCAGTATTTT. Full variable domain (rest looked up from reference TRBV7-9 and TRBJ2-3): DTGVSQNPRHKITKRGQNVTFRCDPISEHNRLYWYRQTLGQGPEFLTYFQNEAQLEKSRLLSDRFSAERPKGSFSTLEIQRTEQGDSAMYLCASTPTGGTDTQYFGPGTRLTVL.